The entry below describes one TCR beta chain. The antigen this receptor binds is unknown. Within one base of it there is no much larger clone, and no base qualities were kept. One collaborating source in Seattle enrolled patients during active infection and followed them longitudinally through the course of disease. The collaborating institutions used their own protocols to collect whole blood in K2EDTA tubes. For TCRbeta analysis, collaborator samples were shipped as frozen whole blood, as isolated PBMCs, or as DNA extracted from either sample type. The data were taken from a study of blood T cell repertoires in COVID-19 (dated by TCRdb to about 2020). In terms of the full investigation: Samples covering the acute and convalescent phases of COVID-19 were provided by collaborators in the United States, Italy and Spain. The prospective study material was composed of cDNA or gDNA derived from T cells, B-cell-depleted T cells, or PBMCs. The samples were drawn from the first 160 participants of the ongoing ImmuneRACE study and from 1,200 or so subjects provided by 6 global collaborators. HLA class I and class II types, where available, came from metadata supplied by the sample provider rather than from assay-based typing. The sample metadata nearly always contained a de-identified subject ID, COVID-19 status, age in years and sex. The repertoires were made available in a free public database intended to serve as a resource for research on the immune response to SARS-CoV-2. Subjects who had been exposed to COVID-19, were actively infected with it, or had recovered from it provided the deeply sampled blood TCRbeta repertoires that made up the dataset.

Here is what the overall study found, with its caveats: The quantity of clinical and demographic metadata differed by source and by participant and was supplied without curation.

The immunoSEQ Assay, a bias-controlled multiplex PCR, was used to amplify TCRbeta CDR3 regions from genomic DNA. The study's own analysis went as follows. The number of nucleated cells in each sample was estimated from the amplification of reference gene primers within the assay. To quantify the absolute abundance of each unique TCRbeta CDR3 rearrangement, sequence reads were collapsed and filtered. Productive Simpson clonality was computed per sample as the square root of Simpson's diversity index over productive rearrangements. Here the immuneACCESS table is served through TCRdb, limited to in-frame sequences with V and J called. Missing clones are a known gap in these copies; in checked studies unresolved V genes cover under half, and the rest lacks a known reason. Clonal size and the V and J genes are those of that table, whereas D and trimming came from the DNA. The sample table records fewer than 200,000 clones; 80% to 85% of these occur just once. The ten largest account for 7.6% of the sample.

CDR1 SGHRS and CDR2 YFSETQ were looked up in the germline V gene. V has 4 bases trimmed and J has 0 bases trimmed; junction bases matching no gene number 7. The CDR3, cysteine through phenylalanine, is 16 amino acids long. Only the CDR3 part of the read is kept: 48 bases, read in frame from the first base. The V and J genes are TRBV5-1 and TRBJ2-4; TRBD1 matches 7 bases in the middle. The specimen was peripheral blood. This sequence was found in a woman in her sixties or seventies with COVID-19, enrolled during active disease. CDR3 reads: CASSPGTDVAKNIQYF. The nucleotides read TGCGCCAGCAGCCCTGGGACAGATGTAGCCAAAAACATTCAGTACTTC.